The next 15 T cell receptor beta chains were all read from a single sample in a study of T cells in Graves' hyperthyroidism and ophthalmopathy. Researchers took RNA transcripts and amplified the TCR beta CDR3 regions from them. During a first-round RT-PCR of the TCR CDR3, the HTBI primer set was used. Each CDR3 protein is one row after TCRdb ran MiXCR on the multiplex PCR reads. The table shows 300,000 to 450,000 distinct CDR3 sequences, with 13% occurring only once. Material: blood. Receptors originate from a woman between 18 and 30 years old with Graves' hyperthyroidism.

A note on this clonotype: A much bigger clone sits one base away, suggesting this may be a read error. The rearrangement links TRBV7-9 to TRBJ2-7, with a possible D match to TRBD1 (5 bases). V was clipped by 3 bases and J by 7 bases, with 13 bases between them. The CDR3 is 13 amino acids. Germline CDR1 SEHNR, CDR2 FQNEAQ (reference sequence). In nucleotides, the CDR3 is TGTGCCAGCAGCTTGAGCCAGGGTTATGAGCAGTACTTC. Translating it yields CASSLSQGYEQYF.

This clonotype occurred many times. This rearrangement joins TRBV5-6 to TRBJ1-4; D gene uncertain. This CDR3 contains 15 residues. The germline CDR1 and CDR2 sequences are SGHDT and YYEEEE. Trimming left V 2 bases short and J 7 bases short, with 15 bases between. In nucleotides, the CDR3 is TGTGCCAGCAGCTTCAAGACTTGGGCGGCTGAAAAACTGTTTTTT. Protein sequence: CASSFKTWAAEKLFF.

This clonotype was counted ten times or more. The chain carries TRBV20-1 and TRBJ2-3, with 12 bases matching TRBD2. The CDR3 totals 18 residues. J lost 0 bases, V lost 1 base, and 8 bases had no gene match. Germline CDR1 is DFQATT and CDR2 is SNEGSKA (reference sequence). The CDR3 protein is CSARALAGGGGSTDTQYF. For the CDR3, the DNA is TGCAGTGCTAGAGCACTAGCGGGAGGAGGGGGAAGCACAGATACGCAGTATTTT.

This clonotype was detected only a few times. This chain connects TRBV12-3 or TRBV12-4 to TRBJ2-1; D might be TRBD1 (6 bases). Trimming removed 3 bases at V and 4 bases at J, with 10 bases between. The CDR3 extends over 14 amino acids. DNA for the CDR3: TGTGCCAGCAGTTTCGGGACAACTTACAATGAGCAGTTCTTC. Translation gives CASSFGTTYNEQFF.

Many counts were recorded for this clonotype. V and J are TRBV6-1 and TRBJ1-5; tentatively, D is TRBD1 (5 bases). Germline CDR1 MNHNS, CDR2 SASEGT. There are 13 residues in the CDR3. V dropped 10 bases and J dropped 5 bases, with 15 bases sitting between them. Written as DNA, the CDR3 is TGTGCCACCTTCTGGGGGGTAGATCAGCCCCAGCATTTT. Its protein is CATFWGVDQPQHF.

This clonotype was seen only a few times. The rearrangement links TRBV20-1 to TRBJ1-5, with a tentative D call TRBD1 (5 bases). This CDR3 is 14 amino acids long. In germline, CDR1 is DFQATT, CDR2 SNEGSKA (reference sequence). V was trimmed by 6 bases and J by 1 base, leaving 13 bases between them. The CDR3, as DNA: TGCAGTGCATGGGACGTGGGGAGCAATCAGCCCCAGCATTTT. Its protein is CSAWDVGSNQPQHF.

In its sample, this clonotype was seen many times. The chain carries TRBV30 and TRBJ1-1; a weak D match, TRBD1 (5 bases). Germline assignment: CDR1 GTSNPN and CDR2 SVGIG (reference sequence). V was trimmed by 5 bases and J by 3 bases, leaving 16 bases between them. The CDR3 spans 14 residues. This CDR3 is CAWVGGARDTEAFF. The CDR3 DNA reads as TGTGCCTGGGTGGGGGGTGCGAGGGACACTGAAGCTTTCTTT.

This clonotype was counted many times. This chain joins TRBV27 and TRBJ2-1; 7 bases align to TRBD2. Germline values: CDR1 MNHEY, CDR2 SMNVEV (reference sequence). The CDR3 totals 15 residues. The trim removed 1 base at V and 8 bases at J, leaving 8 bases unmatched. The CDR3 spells CASSLWGGGGDEQFF. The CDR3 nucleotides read TGTGCCAGCAGTTTATGGGGCGGGGGAGGCGATGAGCAGTTCTTC.

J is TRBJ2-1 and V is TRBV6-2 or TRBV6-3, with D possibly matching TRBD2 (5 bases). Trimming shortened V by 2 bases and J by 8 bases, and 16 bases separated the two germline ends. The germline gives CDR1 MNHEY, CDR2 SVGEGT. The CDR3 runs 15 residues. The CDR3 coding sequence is TGTGCCAGCAGTTACGACTCAACTAGAAGGGATGAGCAGTTCTTC. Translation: CASSYDSTRRDEQFF.

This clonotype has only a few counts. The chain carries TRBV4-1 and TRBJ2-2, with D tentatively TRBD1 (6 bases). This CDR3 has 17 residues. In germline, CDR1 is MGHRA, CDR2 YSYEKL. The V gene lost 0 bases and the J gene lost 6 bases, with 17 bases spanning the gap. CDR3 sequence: CASSQDLAGVGAGELFF. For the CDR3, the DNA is TGCGCCAGCAGCCAAGATCTGGCAGGGGTGGGCGCCGGGGAGCTGTTTTTT.

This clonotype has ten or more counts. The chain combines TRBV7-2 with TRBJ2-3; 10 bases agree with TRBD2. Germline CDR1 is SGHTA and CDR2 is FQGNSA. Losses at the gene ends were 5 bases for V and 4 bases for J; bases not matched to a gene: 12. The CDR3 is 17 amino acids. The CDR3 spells CASSPRPSGSLSDTQYF. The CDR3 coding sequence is TGTGCCAGCAGCCCAAGACCTAGCGGGAGTTTGTCAGATACGCAGTATTTT.

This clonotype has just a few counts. Here the CDR3 reads CASSIGQRHGEAFF. The CDR3 DNA is TGTGCCAGTAGTATAGGACAGCGCCATGGAGAAGCTTTCTTT. The chain couples TRBV19 to TRBJ1-1; a possible D gene is TRBD1 (5 bases). The V end was cut by 1 base, the J end by 8 bases, with 14 bases between. From germline, CDR1 is LNHDA and CDR2 SQIVND (reference sequence). The CDR3 contains 14 residues. The full variable domain, completed using reference TRBV19 and TRBJ1-1, is DGGITQSPKYLFRKEGQNVTLSCEQNLNHDAMYWYRQDPGQGLRLIYYSQIVNDFQKGDIAEGYSVSREKKESFPLTVTSAQKNPTAFYLCASSIGQRHGEAFFGQGTRLTVV.

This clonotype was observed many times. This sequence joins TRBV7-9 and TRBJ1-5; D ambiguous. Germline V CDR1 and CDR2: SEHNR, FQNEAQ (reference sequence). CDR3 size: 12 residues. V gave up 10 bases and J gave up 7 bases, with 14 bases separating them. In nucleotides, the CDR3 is TGTGCCACGGCCAGGTCAGGACAGCCCCAGCATTTT. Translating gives CATARSGQPQHF.

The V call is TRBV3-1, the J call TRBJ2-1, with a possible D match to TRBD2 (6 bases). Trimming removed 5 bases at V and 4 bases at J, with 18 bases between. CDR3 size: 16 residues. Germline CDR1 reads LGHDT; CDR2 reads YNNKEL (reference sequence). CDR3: CASSSQEGQLYNEQFF. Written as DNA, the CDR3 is TGTGCCAGCAGCTCCCAGGAGGGGCAGCTATACAATGAGCAGTTCTTC.

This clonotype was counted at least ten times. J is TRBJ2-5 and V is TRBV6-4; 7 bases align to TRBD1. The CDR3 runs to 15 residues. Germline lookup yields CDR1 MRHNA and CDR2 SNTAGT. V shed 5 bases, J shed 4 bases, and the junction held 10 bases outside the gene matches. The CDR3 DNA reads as TGTGCCAGCAGTCCAACTCAAGGGGGCCCAGAGACCCAGTACTTC. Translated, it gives CASSPTQGGPETQYF.